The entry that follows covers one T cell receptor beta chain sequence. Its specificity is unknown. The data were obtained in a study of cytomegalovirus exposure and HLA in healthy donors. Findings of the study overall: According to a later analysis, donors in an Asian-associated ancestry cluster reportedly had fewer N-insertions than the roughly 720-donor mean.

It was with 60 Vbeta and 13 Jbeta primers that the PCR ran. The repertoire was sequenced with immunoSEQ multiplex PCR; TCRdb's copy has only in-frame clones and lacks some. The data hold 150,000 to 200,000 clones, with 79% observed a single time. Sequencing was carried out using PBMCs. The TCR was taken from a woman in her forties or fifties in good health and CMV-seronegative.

The CDR3 DNA follows: TGTGCCAGCAGCGCTAACTACGAGCAGTACTTC. This gives the protein CASSANYEQYF. The chain joins TRBV11-2 to TRBJ2-7; D gene uncertain. The CDR3 has 11 residues. V lost 5 bases to trimming and J lost 3 bases, with 5 bases between them. Germline CDR1 reads SGHAT; CDR2 reads FQNNGV.